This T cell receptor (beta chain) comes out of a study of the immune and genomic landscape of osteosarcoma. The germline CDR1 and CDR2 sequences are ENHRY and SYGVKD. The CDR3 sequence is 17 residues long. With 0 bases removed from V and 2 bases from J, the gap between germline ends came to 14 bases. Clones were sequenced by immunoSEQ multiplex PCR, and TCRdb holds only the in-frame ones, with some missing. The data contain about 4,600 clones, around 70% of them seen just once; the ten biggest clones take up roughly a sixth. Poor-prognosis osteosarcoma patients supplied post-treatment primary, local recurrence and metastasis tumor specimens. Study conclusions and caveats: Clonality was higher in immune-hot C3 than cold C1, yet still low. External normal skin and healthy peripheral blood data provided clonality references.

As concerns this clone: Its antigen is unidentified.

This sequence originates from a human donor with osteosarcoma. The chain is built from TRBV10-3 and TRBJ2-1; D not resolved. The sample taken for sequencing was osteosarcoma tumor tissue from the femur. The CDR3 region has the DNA TGTGCCATCAGTGAGTCGAGGCAAGCCACGGCCTACAATGAGCAGTTCTTC. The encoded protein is CAISESRQATAYNEQFF.